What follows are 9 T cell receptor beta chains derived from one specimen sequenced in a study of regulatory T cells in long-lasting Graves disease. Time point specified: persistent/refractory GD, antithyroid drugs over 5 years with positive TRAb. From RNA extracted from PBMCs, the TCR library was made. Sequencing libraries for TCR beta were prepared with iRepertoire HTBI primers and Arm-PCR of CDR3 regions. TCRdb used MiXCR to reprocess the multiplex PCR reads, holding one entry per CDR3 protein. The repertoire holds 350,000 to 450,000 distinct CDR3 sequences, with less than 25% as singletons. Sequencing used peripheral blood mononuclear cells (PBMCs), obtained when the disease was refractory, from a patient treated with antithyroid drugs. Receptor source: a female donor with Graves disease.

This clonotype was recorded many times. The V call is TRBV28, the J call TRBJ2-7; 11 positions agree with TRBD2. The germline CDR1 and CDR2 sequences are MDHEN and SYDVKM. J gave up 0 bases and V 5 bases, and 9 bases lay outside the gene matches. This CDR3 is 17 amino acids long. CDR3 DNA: TGTGCCAGCAGTCCGGGGGTGACTAGCGGGATCTCCTACGAGCAGTACTTC. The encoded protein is CASSPGVTSGISYEQYF.

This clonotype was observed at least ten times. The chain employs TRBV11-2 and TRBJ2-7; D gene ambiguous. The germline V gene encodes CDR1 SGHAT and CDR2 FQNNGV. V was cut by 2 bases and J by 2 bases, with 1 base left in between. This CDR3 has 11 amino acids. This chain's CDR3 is CASSLTYEQYF. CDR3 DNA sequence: TGTGCCAGCAGCTTAACCTACGAGCAGTACTTC.

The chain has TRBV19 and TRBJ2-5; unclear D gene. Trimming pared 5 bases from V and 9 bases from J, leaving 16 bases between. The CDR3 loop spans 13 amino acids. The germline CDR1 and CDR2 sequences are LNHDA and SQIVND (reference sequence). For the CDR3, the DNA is TGTGCCAGTAGTTTGGTGGGCCGCCGGGCCCAGTACTTC. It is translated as CASSLVGRRAQYF. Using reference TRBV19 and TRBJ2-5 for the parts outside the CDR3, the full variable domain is DGGITQSPKYLFRKEGQNVTLSCEQNLNHDAMYWYRQDPGQGLRLIYYSQIVNDFQKGDIAEGYSVSREKKESFPLTVTSAQKNPTAFYLCASSLVGRRAQYFGPGTRLLVL.

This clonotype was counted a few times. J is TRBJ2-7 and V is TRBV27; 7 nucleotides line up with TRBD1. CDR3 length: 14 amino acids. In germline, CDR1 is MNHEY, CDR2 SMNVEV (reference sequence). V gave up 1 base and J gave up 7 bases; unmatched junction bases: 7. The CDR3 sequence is CASSLFPNRGEQYF. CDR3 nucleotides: TGTGCCAGCAGTTTATTCCCCAACAGGGGAGAGCAGTACTTC.

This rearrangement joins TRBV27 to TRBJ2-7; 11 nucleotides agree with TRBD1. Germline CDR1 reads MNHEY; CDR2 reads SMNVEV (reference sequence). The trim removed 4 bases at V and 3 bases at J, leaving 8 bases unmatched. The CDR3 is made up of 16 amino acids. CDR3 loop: CASSSGTGGVIYEQYF. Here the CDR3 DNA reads TGTGCCAGCAGTTCCGGGACAGGGGGAGTTATCTACGAGCAGTACTTC.

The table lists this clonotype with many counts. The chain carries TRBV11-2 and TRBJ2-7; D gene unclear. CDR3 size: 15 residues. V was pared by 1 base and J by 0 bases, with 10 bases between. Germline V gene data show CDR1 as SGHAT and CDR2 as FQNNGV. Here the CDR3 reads CASSLGVTPSYEQYF. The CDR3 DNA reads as TGTGCCAGCAGCTTAGGGGTGACACCCTCCTACGAGCAGTACTTC.

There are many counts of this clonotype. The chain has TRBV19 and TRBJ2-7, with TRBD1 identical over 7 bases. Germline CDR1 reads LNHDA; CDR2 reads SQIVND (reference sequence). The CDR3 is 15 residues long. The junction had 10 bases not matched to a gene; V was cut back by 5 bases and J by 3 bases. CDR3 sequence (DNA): TGTGCCAGTAGTCGAACAGGGGTAAGCGGCTACGAGCAGTACTTC. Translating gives CASSRTGVSGYEQYF.

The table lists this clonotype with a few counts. The CDR3 region has the DNA TGTGCCAGCAGTTTAAGGGGACTAGTGAACATTCAGTACTTC. Protein sequence: CASSLRGLVNIQYF. This sequence joins TRBV12-3 or TRBV12-4 and TRBJ2-4; 8 nucleotides agree with TRBD2. The V gene end was trimmed by 2 bases and the J gene end by 7 bases; junction bases not matched to a gene: 4. The length of the CDR3 is 14 residues.

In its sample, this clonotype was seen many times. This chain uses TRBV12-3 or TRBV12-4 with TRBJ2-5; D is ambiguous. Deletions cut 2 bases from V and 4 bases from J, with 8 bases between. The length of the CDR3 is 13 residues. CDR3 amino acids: CASSLYHLETQYF. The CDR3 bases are TGTGCCAGCAGTTTATACCACCTAGAGACCCAGTACTTC.